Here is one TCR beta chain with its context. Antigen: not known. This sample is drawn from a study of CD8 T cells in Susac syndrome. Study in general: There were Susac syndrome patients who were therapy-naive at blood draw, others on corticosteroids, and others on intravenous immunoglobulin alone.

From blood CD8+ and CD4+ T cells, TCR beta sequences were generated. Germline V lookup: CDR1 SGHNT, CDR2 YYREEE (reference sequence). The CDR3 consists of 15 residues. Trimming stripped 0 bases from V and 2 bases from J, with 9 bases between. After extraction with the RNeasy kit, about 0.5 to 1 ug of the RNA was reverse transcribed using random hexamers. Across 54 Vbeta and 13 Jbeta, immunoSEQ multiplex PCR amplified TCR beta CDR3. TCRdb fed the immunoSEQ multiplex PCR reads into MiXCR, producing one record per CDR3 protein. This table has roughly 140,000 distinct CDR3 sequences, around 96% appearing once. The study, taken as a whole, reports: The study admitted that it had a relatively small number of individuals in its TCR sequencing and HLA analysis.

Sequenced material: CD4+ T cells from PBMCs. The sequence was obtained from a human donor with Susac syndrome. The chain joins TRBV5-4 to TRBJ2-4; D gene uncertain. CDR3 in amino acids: CASSLGPSSKNIQYF. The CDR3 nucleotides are TGTGCCAGCAGCTTGGGACCCAGCTCCAAAAACATTCAGTACTTC. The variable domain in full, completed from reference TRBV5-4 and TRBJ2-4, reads ETGVTQSPTHLIKTRGQQVTLRCSSQSGHNTVSWYQQALGQGPQFIFQYYREEENGRGNFPPRFSGLQFPNYSSELNVNALELDDSALYLCASSLGPSSKNIQYFGAGTRLSVL.